The text below deals with one T cell receptor (beta chain). In the source study's methods: Nucleated cell counts were estimated from reference gene primer amplification. Libraries were prepared by immunoSEQ multiplex PCR; TCRdb keeps only in-frame clonotypes and omits some of them. That table is the source of V, J and clone size, and D and trimming were worked out from the DNA. The sample holds more than 70,000 clones; 90% are singletons and the top ten take under 6.5%. The record originates from a study of blood T cell repertoires in COVID-19. Study at large: Italy, Spain and the United States were the sources of the convalescent and acute COVID-19 samples. T cells, B-cell-depleted T cells, or PBMCs provided the cDNA or gDNA that served as material.

Trimming at V came to 3 bases and at J to 0 bases, leaving 4 bases not matched to a gene. Per the germline V gene, CDR1 is KGHSH and CDR2 is LQKENI. The CDR3 runs 17 residues. Material: peripheral blood. This rearrangement joins TRBV18 to TRBJ1-6, with 8 bases fitting TRBD1. This TCR was recovered from a woman aged 18-29 years with acute or convalescent COVID-19. The CDR3 DNA sequence: TGTGCCAGCTCACCCCGGACAGGGAGCTCCTATAATTCACCCCTCCACTTT. This gives the protein CASSPRTGSSYNSPLHF.